This T cell receptor beta chain was identified in a study of T-cell memory formation after mild COVID-19. This clonotype was seen only a few times. TCRdb reprocessed the 5' RACE reads with MiXCR, giving one entry per CDR3 protein. The sample records around 250,000 distinct CDR3 sequences, roughly 15% being singletons. This CDR3 has 13 residues. The V gene's germline CDR1 is LGHDT and CDR2 YNNKEL (reference sequence). V was clipped by 3 bases and J by 5 bases; unmatched bases: 2. Sequencing was carried out using PBMCs or a T cell subset sorted from them (not recorded which). The rearrangement joins TRBV3-1 to TRBJ1-1; 8 nucleotides agree with TRBD1. The clonotype was recovered from a man aged 18 to 29 who had mild COVID-19 (a few samples of this study predate the infection). Cell type and time point are not known. CDR3 sequence (DNA): TGTGCCAGCAGCCAGAGGGACAGGACTGAAGCTTTCTTT. Translated, it gives CASSQRDRTEAFF.